The clone carrying this TCR beta chain was recorded many times. No antigen is known for it. These data originate in a study of CD8 T cells in ankylosing spondylitis. Study findings and constraints: Ankylosing spondylitis blood appeared to carry a characteristic TCR beta motif of 7 or 8 highly homologous variants.

MiXCR, run by TCRdb on the 5' RACE reads, gives a single entry per CDR3 protein. The sample has approximately 300,000 distinct CDR3 sequences, roughly 8% seen once. From germline, CDR1 is LGHNA and CDR2 YSLEER. CDR3 length: 13 amino acids. Trimming took 4 bases from V and 6 from J, leaving 12 bases between them. The chain joins TRBV4-3 to TRBJ1-2; D might be TRBD1 (5 bases). This sequence was found in a male donor with ankylosing spondylitis. The sequencing sample was made of blood, either unsorted or a sorted T cell fraction (not recorded which). This CDR3 reads CASSLARGDGYTF. CDR3 sequence (DNA): TGCGCCAGCAGCCTGGCCCGGGGGGATGGCTACACCTTC.